The rows below give T cell receptor beta chains drawn from one sample of a study of blood T cell repertoires in COVID-19. Clones were read by immunoSEQ multiplex PCR, and TCRdb kept only the in-frame ones, dropping some. This sample carries about 190,000 clones, 88% of them seen once, and the ten largest clones take around 1.7%. Sequencing used peripheral blood. The receptors stem from a man aged 18 to 30 with active or convalescent COVID-19. CDR3s include the opening cysteine and the closing phenylalanine or tryptophan. Each record gives: V gene, clone size, J gene, D gene, CDR3 DNA, CDR3 protein. A D gene is named only where the DNA matches it firmly. Some rows have no size entry. The others give once, few or many, or a class for an expanded clone.

>TRBV7-9|.|TRBJ2-7|TRBD2
TGTGCCAGCAGCAAGGGACTAGCGGTGGCCTACGAGCAGTACTTC
CASSKGLAVAYEQYF
>TRBV30|.|TRBJ1-1|.
TGTGCCTGGAGTGAAGGCAGGGGCACTGAAGCTTTCTTT
CAWSEGRGTEAFF
>TRBV5-1|.|TRBJ2-1|TRBD2
TGCGCCAGCAGCTTAACTAGCGGGGGGTACAATGAGCAGTTCTTC
CASSLTSGGYNEQFF
>TRBV6-5|.|TRBJ1-4|TRBD1
TGTGCCAGCAGGAGACAGGGGGCAAGAGAAAAACTGTTTTTT
CASRRQGAREKLFF
>TRBV7-2|.|TRBJ2-2|.
TGTGCCAGCGCCTCCGGGGGACGATACACCGGGGAGCTGTTTTTT
CASASGGRYTGELFF
>TRBV24-1|.|TRBJ2-3|TRBD1
TGTGCCACCAGTGAAGGCCTCGGGACAGGGTTACCACGCACAGATACGCAGTATTTT
CATSEGLGTGLPRTDTQYF
>TRBV9|.|TRBJ2-7|TRBD2
TGTGCCAGCAGCGTGGGACTAGCGGGCGACAGACCTTACGAGCAGTACTTC
CASSVGLAGDRPYEQYF
>TRBV19|.|TRBJ2-1|.
TGTGCCAGTAGTATTACGGCAGGTTTAGGGCAGTTCTTC
CASSITAGLGQFF
>TRBV5-5|.|TRBJ2-2|.
TGTGCCAGCAGCCCTGGCAGCAGGGTAATAACCGGGGAGCTGTTTTTT
CASSPGSRVITGELFF
>TRBV9|.|TRBJ1-5|TRBD1
TGTGCCAGCAGCGTGGGGGACAGGGGCAATCAGCCCCAGCATTTT
CASSVGDRGNQPQHF
>TRBV29-1|.|TRBJ2-7|.
TGCAGCCCGAGACAGGTTCGGGAGCAGTACTTC
CSPRQVREQYF
>TRBV7-9|.|TRBJ2-7|.
TGTGCCAGCAGAGGAGATAACAACTACGAGCAGTACTTC
CASRGDNNYEQYF
>TRBV5-6|once|TRBJ2-7|TRBD1
TGTGCCAGCAGCACCTGGGACAGGAACTACGAGCAGTACTTC
CASSTWDRNYEQYF
>TRBV9|.|TRBJ2-5|TRBD2
TGTGCCAGCAGCTATGGGCTAGCGGGTGTAGAGACCCAGTACTTC
CASSYGLAGVETQYF
>TRBV29-1|.|TRBJ2-1|TRBD1
TGCAGCGCTACCGCGACAGGGTTGAATGAGCAGTTCTTC
CSATATGLNEQFF
>TRBV12-3/TRBV12-4|.|TRBJ2-7|.
TGTGCCAGCAGTTTCTTAGGGAGTTACGAGCAGTACTTC
CASSFLGSYEQYF
>TRBV4-1|.|TRBJ2-1|TRBD2
TGCGCCAGCAGCCAAGTATCGGGAGGCAATGAGCAGTTCTTC
CASSQVSGGNEQFF
>TRBV27|.|TRBJ2-5|TRBD2
TGTGCCAGCAGTACGACCGGGACTAGCGGGGCGTCGGTGAGGGAGACCCAGTACTTC
CASSTTGTSGASVRETQYF
>TRBV7-2|once|TRBJ2-1|TRBD2
TGTGCCAGCAGCTTAGAGGGGACTAGTAGGAATGAGCAGTTCTTC
CASSLEGTSRNEQFF
>TRBV30|.|TRBJ2-1|.
TGTGCCTGGAGTGTAGGGACTTATAATGAGCAGTTCTTC
CAWSVGTYNEQFF
>TRBV2|.|TRBJ2-5|TRBD2
TGTGCCAGCAGTGGAGCGGGAGGGACAGGAGCCCAGTACTTC
CASSGAGGTGAQYF
>TRBV6-2/TRBV6-3|.|TRBJ2-1|TRBD2
TGTGCCAGCAGTTACGCGGGAGGGCGGAATGAGCAGTTCTTC
CASSYAGGRNEQFF
>TRBV9|.|TRBJ2-7|.
TGTGCCAGCAGCGTAACCCCCGGAGACGGCTACGAGCAGTACTTC
CASSVTPGDGYEQYF
>TRBV4-2|.|TRBJ1-1|TRBD1
TGTGCCAGCAGCCAACTGATTCGGACAGGGCTGAACACTGAAGCTTTCTTT
CASSQLIRTGLNTEAFF
>TRBV5-4|.|TRBJ2-5|TRBD2
TGTGCCAGCAGCCGGGGTGGGCTAGCGGGAGGCAAGCAAGAGACCCAGTACTTC
CASSRGGLAGGKQETQYF
>TRBV5-1|.|TRBJ2-3|TRBD2
TGCGCCAGCAGCTTGGACGCGGGGGGTCCCGCAGATACGCAGTATTTT
CASSLDAGGPADTQYF
>TRBV6-1|.|TRBJ1-3|.
TGTGCCAGCAGTGAAGGTTCAGGGCCTGGAAACACCATATATTTT
CASSEGSGPGNTIYF
>TRBV28|.|TRBJ1-5|.
TGTGCCAGCAGTCTGGTAGGACAGCCTTATAGCAATCAGCCCCAGCATTTT
CASSLVGQPYSNQPQHF
>TRBV9|.|TRBJ1-2|TRBD1
TGTGCCAGCAGCGTCGGGACAGGGGGCGAGTTCGCCTATGGCTACACCTTC
CASSVGTGGEFAYGYTF
>TRBV6-5|.|TRBJ1-2|TRBD1
TGTGCCAGCACCCGAGAAGGGGGCTGGGAAGGCTACACCTTC
CASTREGGWEGYTF
>TRBV2|once|TRBJ2-3|.
TGTGCCAGCAGTGTCCGGGGAGCGGCGGATACGCAGTATTTT
CASSVRGAADTQYF
>TRBV4-2|.|TRBJ1-1|.
TGTGCCAGCAGCCATCCTCCGGGAGGCCGGGCTGAAGCTTTCTTT
CASSHPPGGRAEAFF
>TRBV3-1/TRBV3-2|.|TRBJ1-2|.
TGTGCCAGCAGCCCCAGGGGTTACTATGGCTACACCTTC
CASSPRGYYGYTF
>TRBV30|.|TRBJ1-6|.
TGTGCCTGGACTGATAATTCACCCCTCCACTTT
CAWTDNSPLHF
>TRBV9|.|TRBJ2-7|TRBD2
TGTGCCAGCAGCGTAGGGACTAGCGCGTTCTACGAGCAGTACTTC
CASSVGTSAFYEQYF
>TRBV6-4|.|TRBJ2-1|TRBD2
TGTGCCAGCAGTGACGCAGGACTAGCGGGGAGCGATGAGCAGTTCTTC
CASSDAGLAGSDEQFF
>TRBV9|.|TRBJ1-5|.
TGTGCCAGCAGCGTAGAGGGGGGCAATCAGCCCCAGCATTTT
CASSVEGGNQPQHF
>TRBV2|.|TRBJ1-3|.
TGTGCCAGCAGTGGAGGTCTCGGAAACACCATATATTTT
CASSGGLGNTIYF
>TRBV5-5|.|TRBJ1-5|.
TGTGCCAGCAGCTTCGCGGGGGATAGCAATCAGCCCCAGCATTTT
CASSFAGDSNQPQHF
>TRBV6-2/TRBV6-3|.|TRBJ2-3|.
TGTGCCAGCAGTTACCAGGATACGCAGTATTTT
CASSYQDTQYF
>TRBV7-2|.|TRBJ2-7|TRBD2
TGTGCCAGCAGTTTAAACAGGTGGGCTAGCGGGAGCCGAGAGCAGTACTTC
CASSLNRWASGSREQYF
>TRBV4-1|few|TRBJ1-1|.
TGCGCCAGCAGCCTGACCGGGACATTGAACACTGAAGCTTTCTTT
CASSLTGTLNTEAFF
>TRBV5-4|.|TRBJ1-2|TRBD1
TGTGCCAGCAGCTTCGGCCAGACAGGGGAGAGTGGCTACACCTTC
CASSFGQTGESGYTF
>TRBV30|.|TRBJ1-1|.
TGTGCCTGGACCGACACTCAAGCTTTCTTT
CAWTDTQAFF
>TRBV6-1|.|TRBJ1-1|.
TGTGCCAGCAGCGTGCAGGGCACTGAAGCTTTCTTT
CASSVQGTEAFF
>TRBV3-1/TRBV3-2|few|TRBJ1-1|TRBD1
TGTGCCAGCAGCGATCCGTTCAAGGGGGCTGGAACCACTGAAGCTTTCTTT
CASSDPFKGAGTTEAFF
>TRBV30|.|TRBJ1-2|.
TGTGCCTGGAGTCTACAGGTCTATGGCTACACCTTC
CAWSLQVYGYTF
>TRBV5-1|.|TRBJ1-1|TRBD1
TGCGCCAGCAGGCTGACAGGGGACACTGAAGCTTTCTTT
CASRLTGDTEAFF
>TRBV5-1|.|TRBJ2-3|.
TGCGCCAGCAGCTCTACTAGCACAGATACGCAGTATTTT
CASSSTSTDTQYF
>TRBV6-5|.|TRBJ1-2|.
TGTGCCAGCAGGGGGGGTTTTGTAAATGGCTACACCTTC
CASRGGFVNGYTF
>TRBV6-2/TRBV6-3|.|TRBJ2-2|.
TGTGCCAGCACTTACAGCTACACCGGGGAGCTGTTTTTT
CASTYSYTGELFF
>TRBV9|.|TRBJ2-1|.
TGTGCCAGCAGCGCAAAGGGGCGGAGCACCACCAATGAGCAGTTCTTC
CASSAKGRSTTNEQFF
>TRBV4-2|.|TRBJ1-4|TRBD1
TGTGCCAGCAGCCAACCGGGACAGGGGTATGAAAAACTGTTTTTT
CASSQPGQGYEKLFF
>TRBV2|.|TRBJ2-5|.
TGTGCCAGCAGTGAAGGTCGGGGGGCAGAGACCCAGTACTTC
CASSEGRGAETQYF
>TRBV24-1|.|TRBJ2-5|.
TGTGCCACCAGTGACACAGGTTCCCCTCAAGAGACCCAGTACTTC
CATSDTGSPQETQYF
>TRBV21-1|once|TRBJ1-6|.
TGTGCCAGCAGCACGAAGCCGGGACAGGGGGCTTCCTATAATTCACCCCTCCACTTT
CASSTKPGQGASYNSPLHF
>TRBV11-2|once|TRBJ2-1|.
TGTGCCAGCAGCCGACGTAGGTCGGCAGGGGTCGGAGATGAGCAGTTCTTC
CASSRRRSAGVGDEQFF